This T cell receptor beta chain derives from a study of technical replicates of blood from several donors. Repertoires were generated with immunoSEQ multiplex PCR, while TCRdb's copy carries only in-frame clones and drops some. The table shows around 65,000 clones, with 88% occurring only once. Germline V CDR1 and CDR2: LNHDA, SQIVND (reference sequence). The junction had 5 bases not matched to a gene; V was cut back by 4 bases and J by 5 bases. This CDR3 contains 16 residues. The chain joins TRBV19 to TRBJ2-2; 12 bases agree with TRBD2. The clonotype was recovered from a human donor in good health. Some clones in this sample may be carry-over from other donors' samples. The specimen was PBMCs. This CDR3 reads CASSTGLAGKTGELFF. The CDR3 nucleotides read TGTGCCAGTAGTACAGGACTAGCGGGGAAGACCGGGGAGCTGTTTTTT. The whole variable domain, remainder taken from reference TRBV19 and TRBJ2-2, is DGGITQSPKYLFRKEGQNVTLSCEQNLNHDAMYWYRQDPGQGLRLIYYSQIVNDFQKGDIAEGYSVSREKKESFPLTVTSAQKNPTAFYLCASSTGLAGKTGELFFGEGSRLTVL.